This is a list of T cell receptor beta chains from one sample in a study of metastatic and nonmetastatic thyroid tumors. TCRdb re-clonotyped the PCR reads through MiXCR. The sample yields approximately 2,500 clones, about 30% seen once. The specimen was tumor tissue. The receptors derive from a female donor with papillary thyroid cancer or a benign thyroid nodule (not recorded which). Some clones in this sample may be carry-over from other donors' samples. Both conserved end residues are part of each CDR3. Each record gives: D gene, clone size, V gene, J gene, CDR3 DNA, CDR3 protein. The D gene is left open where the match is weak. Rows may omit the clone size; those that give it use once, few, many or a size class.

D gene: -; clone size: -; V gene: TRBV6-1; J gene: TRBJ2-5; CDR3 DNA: TGTGCCAGCGGGGGGGCGGGTCAAGAGACCCAGTACTTC; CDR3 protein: CASGGAGQETQYF
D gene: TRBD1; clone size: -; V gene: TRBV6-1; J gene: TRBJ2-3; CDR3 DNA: TGTGCCAGCAGTGGACCAGGACAGGGCGGGCCAGATACGCAGTATTTT; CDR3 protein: CASSGPGQGGPDTQYF
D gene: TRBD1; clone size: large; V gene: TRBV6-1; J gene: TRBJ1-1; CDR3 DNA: TGTGCCAGCAGTGAGGGGACAGAGAACACTGAAGCTTTCTTT; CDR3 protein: CASSEGTENTEAFF
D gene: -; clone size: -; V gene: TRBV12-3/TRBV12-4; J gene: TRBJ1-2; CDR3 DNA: TGTGCCAGCAGACCCTCCTCGGTGGCCGACTATGGCTACACCTTC; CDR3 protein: CASRPSSVADYGYTF
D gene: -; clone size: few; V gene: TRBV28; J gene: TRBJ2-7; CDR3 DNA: TGTGCCAGCACTACTAGTAGGGATAATCCTTCCTACGAGCAGTACTTC; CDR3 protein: CASTTSRDNPSYEQYF
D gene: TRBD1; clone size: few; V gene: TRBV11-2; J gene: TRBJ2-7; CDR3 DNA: TGTGCCAGCAGCTTAAGCCAGGGGGCCTACGAGCAGTACTTC; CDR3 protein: CASSLSQGAYEQYF
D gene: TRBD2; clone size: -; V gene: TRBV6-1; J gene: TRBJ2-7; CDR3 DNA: TGTGCCAGCAGTAGCGGGACTAGCGGTTACGAGCAGTACTTC; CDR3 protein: CASSSGTSGYEQYF
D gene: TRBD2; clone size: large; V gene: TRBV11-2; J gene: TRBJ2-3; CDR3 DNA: TGTGCCAGCAGCCCTCGTCCAGCGGGAGTTTACACAGATACGCAGTATTTT; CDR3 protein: CASSPRPAGVYTDTQYF
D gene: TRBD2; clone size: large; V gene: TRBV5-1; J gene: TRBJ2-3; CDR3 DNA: TGCGCCAGCAGTGGGAGCGGGACGCGCACAGATACGCAGTATTTT; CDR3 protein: CASSGSGTRTDTQYF
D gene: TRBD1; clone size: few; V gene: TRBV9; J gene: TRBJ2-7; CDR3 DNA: TGTGCCAGCAGCGTAGGGGGGACAGGGGGCGACTACGAGCAGTACTTC; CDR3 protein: CASSVGGTGGDYEQYF
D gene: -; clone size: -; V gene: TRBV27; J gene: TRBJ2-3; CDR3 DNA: TGTGCCAGCAGTTTAGACGCCGGGGGGCGAATCACAGATACGCAGTATTTT; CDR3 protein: CASSLDAGGRITDTQYF
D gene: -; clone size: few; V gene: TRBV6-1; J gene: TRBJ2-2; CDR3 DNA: TGTGCCAGCAGGGCCGGGAGAGGTACCGGGGAGCTGTTTTTT; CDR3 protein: CASRAGRGTGELFF
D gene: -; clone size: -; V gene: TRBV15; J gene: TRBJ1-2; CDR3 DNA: TGTGCCACTGGCGGGGACTTTCGTGGCTACACCTTC; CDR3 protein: CATGGDFRGYTF
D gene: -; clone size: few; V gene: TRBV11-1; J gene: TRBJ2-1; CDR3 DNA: TGTGCCAGCACCCCACCCGGGGCGACTCCGGGGAACAATGAGCAGTTCTTC; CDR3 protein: CASTPPGATPGNNEQFF
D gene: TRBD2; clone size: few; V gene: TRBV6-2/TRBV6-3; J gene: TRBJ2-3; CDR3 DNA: TGTGCCAGCAGTTGGACTAGCGGGGGTGATACGCAGTATTTT; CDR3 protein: CASSWTSGGDTQYF
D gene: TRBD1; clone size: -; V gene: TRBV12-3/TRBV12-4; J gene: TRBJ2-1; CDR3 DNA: TGTGCCAGCAGTTTACGGGCAGGGGGCGGGGATGAGCAGTTCTTC; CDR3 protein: CASSLRAGGGDEQFF
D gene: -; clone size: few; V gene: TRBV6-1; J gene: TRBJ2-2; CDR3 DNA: TGTGCCAGCAGCCTCATGGGTTTGAACACCGGGGAGCTGTTTTTT; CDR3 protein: CASSLMGLNTGELFF
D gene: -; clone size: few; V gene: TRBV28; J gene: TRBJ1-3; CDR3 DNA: TGTGCCAGCAGTTTTAGGGGAAACACCATATATTTT; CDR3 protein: CASSFRGNTIYF
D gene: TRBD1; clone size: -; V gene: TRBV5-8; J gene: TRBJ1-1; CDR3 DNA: TGTGCCAGCAGCTTGGGACAGGGGATCACTGAAGCTTTCTTT; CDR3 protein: CASSLGQGITEAFF
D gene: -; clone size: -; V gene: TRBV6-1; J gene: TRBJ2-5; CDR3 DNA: TGTGCCAGCATCAAAAGGGGGGGAGGGGAAGAGACCCAGTACTTC; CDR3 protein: CASIKRGGGEETQYF
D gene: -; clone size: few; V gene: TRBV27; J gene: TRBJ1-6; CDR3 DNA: TGTGCCAGCAGTCCCCGACAGAGCTATAATTCACCCCTCCACTTT; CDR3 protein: CASSPRQSYNSPLHF
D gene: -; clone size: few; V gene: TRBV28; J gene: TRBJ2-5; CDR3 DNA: TGTGCCAGCAGTCCCTTCCCAAGGGGGGAGGTCCCAGAGACCCAGTACTTC; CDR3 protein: CASSPFPRGEVPETQYF
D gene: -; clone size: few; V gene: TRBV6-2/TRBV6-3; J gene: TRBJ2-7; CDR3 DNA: TGTGCCAGCAGTTACCTTGCAGGGAGGTACGAGCAGTACTTC; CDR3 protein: CASSYLAGRYEQYF
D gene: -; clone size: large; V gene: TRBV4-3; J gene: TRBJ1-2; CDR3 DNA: TGCGCCAGCAGCCAGGGTCTAAACTCCGGGGTACGATATGGCTACACCTTC; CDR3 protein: CASSQGLNSGVRYGYTF
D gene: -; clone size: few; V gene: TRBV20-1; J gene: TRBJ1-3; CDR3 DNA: TGCAGTGCTAGCTCCCACTCTGGAAACACCATATATTTT; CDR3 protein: CSASSHSGNTIYF
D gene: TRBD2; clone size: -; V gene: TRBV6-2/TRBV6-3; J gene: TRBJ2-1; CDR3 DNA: TGTGCCAGCAGGGGGGGGACTAGCGGGAGGTTTGAGCAGTTCTTC; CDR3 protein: CASRGGTSGRFEQFF
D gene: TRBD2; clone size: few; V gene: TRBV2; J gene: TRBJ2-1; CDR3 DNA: TGTGCCAGCACCTTGGGAGGGTTGGATGAGCAGTTCTTC; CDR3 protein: CASTLGGLDEQFF
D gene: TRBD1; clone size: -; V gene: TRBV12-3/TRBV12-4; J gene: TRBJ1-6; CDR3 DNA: TGTGCCAGCAGGTACACCGGGACAGGATATTCACCCCTCCACTTT; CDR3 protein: CASRYTGTGYSPLHF
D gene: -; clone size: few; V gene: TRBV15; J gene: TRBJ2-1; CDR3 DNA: TGTGCCACCAGCAGAGTACGGGGAAGTCATGAGCAGTTCTTC; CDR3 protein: CATSRVRGSHEQFF
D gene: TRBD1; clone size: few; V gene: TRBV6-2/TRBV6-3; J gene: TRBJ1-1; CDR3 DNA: TGTGCCAGCAGTTACGACAGGGAAGACACTGAAGCTTTCTTT; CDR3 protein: CASSYDREDTEAFF
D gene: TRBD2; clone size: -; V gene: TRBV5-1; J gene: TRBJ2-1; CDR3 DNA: TGCGCCAGCAGCTTGCTTGGCGGGGGAACCTTCGACAATGAGCAGTTCTTC; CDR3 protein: CASSLLGGGTFDNEQFF
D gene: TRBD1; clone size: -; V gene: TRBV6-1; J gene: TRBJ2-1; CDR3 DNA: TGTGCCAGCAGTGGCCCCCGGACAGGGGGCGTCAATGAGCAGTTCTTC; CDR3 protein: CASSGPRTGGVNEQFF
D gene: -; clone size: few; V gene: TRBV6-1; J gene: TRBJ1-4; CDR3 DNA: TGTTCCAGCGGAACAGGTTTAGAAATGAAAAAACTGTTTTTT; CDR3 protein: CSSGTGLEMKKLFF
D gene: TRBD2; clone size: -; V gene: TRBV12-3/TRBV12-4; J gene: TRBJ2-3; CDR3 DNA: TGTGCCAGCAGACTCAGCGGGAATACCACAGATACGCAGTATTTT; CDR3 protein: CASRLSGNTTDTQYF
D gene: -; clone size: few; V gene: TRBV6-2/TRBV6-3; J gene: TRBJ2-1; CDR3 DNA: TGTGCCAGCACCACCACGGGACCGGGAACCTACAATGAGCAGTTCTTC; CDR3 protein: CASTTTGPGTYNEQFF
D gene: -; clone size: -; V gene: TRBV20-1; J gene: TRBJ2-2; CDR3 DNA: TGCAGTGCTAACGGACTACAGAACACCGGGGAGCTGTTTTTT; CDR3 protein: CSANGLQNTGELFF
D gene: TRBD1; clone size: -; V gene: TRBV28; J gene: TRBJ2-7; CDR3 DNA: TGTGCCAGCAGTCCCCCCCCGGGACAGGGGGCTTACGAGCAGTACTTC; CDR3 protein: CASSPPPGQGAYEQYF
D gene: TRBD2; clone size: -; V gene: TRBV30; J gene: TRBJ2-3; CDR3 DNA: TGTGCCTGGGCCCTAGCGGGGGGCACAGATACGCAGTATTTT; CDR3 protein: CAWALAGGTDTQYF
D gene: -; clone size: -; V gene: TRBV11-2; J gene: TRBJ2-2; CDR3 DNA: TGTGCCAGCAGCCGCACAAGATTTACCGGGGAGCTGTTTTTT; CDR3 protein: CASSRTRFTGELFF
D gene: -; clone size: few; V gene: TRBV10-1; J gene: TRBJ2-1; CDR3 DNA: TGCGCCAGCAGTGCGGGGACGCAGGAGCAGTTCTTC; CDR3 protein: CASSAGTQEQFF
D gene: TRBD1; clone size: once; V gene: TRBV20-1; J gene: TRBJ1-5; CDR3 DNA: TGCAGTGCTAGGGCAGGGGGCGGTCAGCCCCAGCATTTT; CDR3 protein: CSARAGGGQPQHF
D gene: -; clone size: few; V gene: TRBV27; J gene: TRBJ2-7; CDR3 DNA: TGTGCCAGCAGCCTTGTGGGCTCCCGCTCCTACGAGCAGTACTTC; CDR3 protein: CASSLVGSRSYEQYF
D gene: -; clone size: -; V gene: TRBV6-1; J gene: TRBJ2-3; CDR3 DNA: TGTGCCAGCAGTGATACTCGTGGGGGGGCCAGCACAGATACGCAGTATTTT; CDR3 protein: CASSDTRGGASTDTQYF
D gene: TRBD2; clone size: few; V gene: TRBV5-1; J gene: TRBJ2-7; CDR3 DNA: TGCGCCAGCAGCTTGAGACTAGCGGGAGTCCGTTCCTATATCAACGAGCAGTACTTC; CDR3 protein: CASSLRLAGVRSYINEQYF
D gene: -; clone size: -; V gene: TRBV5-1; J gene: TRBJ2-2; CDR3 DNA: TGCGCCAGCAGCTTGCGTCGGGGGAGGAACGGGGAGCTGTTTTTT; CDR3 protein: CASSLRRGRNGELFF
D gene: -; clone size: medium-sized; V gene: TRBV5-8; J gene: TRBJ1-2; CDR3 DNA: TGTGCCAGCAGCTTGTGGGGAGATGCGAACTATGGCTACACCTTC; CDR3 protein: CASSLWGDANYGYTF
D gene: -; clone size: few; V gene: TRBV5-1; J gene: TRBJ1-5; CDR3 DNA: TGCGCCAGCAGCTTGGCCGTGGGGCAGCCCCAGCATTTT; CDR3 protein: CASSLAVGQPQHF
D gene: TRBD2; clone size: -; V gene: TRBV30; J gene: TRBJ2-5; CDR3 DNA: TGTGCCTGGAGTGTACCCGTGGGACTAGCGGGAAGAGTGAGAGAGACCCAGTACTTC; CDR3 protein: CAWSVPVGLAGRVRETQYF
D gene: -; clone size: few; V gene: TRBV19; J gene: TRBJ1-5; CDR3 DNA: TGTGCCAGTAGTATGCCCCAGAGCCAGCCCCAGCATTTT; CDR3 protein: CASSMPQSQPQHF
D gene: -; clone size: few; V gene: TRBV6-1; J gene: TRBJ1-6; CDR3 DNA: TGTGCCAGCAGGGGACCGAATTCACCCCTCCACTTT; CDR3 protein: CASRGPNSPLHF
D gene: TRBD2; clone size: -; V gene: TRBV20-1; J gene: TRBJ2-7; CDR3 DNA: TGCAGTGCTAGCACTAGCGGGAGATCGGATGAGCAGTACTTC; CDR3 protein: CSASTSGRSDEQYF
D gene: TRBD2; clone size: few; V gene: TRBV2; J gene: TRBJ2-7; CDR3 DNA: TGTGCCGGAAAAGGACTAGCGGGTACCGAGCAGTACTTC; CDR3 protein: CAGKGLAGTEQYF
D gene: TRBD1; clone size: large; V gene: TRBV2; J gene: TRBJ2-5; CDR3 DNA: TGTGCCAGCAGTGAAGCGTGGACAGGCCAAGAGACCCAGTACTTC; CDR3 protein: CASSEAWTGQETQYF
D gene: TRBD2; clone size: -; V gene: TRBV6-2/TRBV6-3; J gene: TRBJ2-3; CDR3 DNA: TGTGCCAGCAGTTACGTCCTAGCGGGCACAGATACGCAGTATTTT; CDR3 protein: CASSYVLAGTDTQYF